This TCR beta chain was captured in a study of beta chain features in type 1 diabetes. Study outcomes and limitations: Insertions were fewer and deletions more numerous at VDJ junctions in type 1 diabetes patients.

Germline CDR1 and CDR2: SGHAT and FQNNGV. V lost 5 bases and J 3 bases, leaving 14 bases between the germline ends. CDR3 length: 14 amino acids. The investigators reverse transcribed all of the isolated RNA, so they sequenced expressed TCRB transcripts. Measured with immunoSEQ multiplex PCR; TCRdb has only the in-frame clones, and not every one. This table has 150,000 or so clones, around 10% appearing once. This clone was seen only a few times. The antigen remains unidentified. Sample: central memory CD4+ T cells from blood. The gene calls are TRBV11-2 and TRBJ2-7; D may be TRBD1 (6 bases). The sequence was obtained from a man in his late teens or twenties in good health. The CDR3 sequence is CASSASGQIYEQYF. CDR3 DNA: TGTGCCAGCAGCGCATCCGGACAGATCTACGAGCAGTACTTC. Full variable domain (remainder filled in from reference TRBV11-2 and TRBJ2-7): EAGVAQSPRYKIIEKRQSVAFWCNPISGHATLYWYQQILGQGPKLLIQFQNNGVVDDSQLPKDRFSAERLKGVDSTLKIQPAKLEDSAVYLCASSASGQIYEQYFGPGTRLTVT.